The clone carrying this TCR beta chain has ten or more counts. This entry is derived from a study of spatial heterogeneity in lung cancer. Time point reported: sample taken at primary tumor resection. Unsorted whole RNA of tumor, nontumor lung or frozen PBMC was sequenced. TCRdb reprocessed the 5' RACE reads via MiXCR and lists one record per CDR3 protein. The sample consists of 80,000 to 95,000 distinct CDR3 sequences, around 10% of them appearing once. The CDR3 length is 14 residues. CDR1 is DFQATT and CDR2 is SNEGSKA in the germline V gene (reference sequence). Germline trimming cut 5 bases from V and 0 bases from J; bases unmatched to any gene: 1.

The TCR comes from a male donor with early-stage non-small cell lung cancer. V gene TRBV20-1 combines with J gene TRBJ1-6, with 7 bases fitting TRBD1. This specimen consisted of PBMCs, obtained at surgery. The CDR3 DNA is TGCAGTGCTGGGGACAGCTCCTATAATTCACCCCTCCACTTT. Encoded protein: CSAGDSSYNSPLHF.